These 11 T cell receptor beta chains came from one sample sequenced in a study of PD-L1 blockade in urothelial cancer. Data came from immunoSEQ multiplex PCR; TCRdb stores just in-frame clones and leaves some out. The repertoire includes about 45,000 clones, 88% of them detected once, and about 4% sits in the top ten. The material was PBMCs, obtained around atezolizumab (anti-PD-L1) treatment. These receptors were obtained from an elderly man with urothelial cancer.

The CDR3 reads CASSTGVETQYF. CDR3 nucleotides: TGTGCCAGCAGTACAGGGGTGGAGACCCAGTACTTC. This chain links TRBV28 with TRBJ2-5, with 7 bases aligning to TRBD1. The trim removed 5 bases at V and 5 bases at J, leaving 2 bases unmatched. CDR3 length: 12 amino acids. CDR1 and CDR2 (germline): MDHEN, SYDVKM. The full variable domain, in which reference TRBV28 and TRBJ2-5 provide the parts outside the CDR3, is DVKVTQSSRYLVKRTGEKVFLECVQDMDHENMFWYRQDPGLGLRLIYFSYDVKMKEKGDIPEGYSVSREKKERFSLILESASTNQTSMYLCASSTGVETQYFGPGTRLLVL.

The chain employs TRBV6-1 and TRBJ2-7; D is unresolved. CDR1 and CDR2 (germline): MNHNS, SASEGT. V was shortened by 5 bases and J by 2 bases, with 13 bases between the two germline ends. The CDR3 extends over 14 amino acids. CDR3 sequence: CASSIVVGAYEQYF. Here the CDR3 DNA reads TGTGCCAGCAGTATTGTGGTCGGTGCCTACGAGCAGTACTTC.

The chain joins TRBV19 to TRBJ2-4; 10 bases line up with TRBD1. Germline V gene sequence: CDR1 LNHDA, CDR2 SQIVND (reference sequence). After removal of 4 bases from V and 9 bases from J, the junction contained 9 bases not matched to a gene. The CDR3 totals 15 residues. The CDR3 DNA reads TGTGCCAGTAGTACTGGGACAGGGGCGACGGGCATTCAGTACTTC. It yields the protein CASSTGTGATGIQYF.

The rearrangement uses TRBV5-5 and TRBJ2-3; no reliable D call. Between the trimmed V and J ends, which lost 3 bases and 3 bases, there was a span of 14 bases. The germline CDR1 and CDR2 sequences are SGHKS and YYEKEE (reference sequence). The CDR3 runs to 15 residues. CDR3 protein: CASSSSQRPTDTQYF. For the CDR3, the DNA is TGTGCCAGCAGCTCATCCCAGCGCCCTACAGATACGCAGTATTTT. The whole variable domain, remainder taken from reference TRBV5-5 and TRBJ2-3, is DAGVTQSPTHLIKTRGQQVTLRCSPISGHKSVSWYQQVLGQGPQFIFQYYEKEERGRGNFPDRFSARQFPNYSSELNVNALLLGDSALYLCASSSSQRPTDTQYFGPGTRLTVL.

V gene TRBV5-4 combines with J gene TRBJ2-2; 8 nucleotides match TRBD2. The CDR3 spans 17 residues. Germline CDR1 SGHNT, CDR2 YYREEE (reference sequence). J gave up 0 bases and V 4 bases, and 8 bases lay outside the gene matches. The CDR3, as DNA: TGTGCCAGCAGCCGGGACCGGGGGGGCGCGAACACCGGGGAGCTGTTTTTT. It encodes CASSRDRGGANTGELFF.

The chain recombines TRBV6-5 with TRBJ2-7; D is possibly TRBD1 (5 bases). Germline loops: CDR1 MNHEY, CDR2 SVGAGI. The CDR3 runs 16 residues. The V and J ends lost 0 bases and 5 bases respectively, with 17 bases between them. The CDR3 DNA reads as TGTGCCAGCAGTTACTCCAGTAGGCAGGGCCGCGACGAGCAGTACTTC. It yields the protein CASSYSSRQGRDEQYF.

V and J are TRBV5-5 and TRBJ1-2; TRBD1 might be the D (5 bases). The CDR3 is 15 amino acids. The germline V and J ends were trimmed by 0 bases and 3 bases, with 12 bases remaining between them. CDR1 is SGHKS and CDR2 is YYEKEE in the germline V gene (reference sequence). CDR3 sequence reads: CASSLGAGLYYGYTF. CDR3 in DNA: TGTGCCAGCAGCTTGGGGGCAGGGCTATACTATGGCTACACCTTC. The variable domain in full, completed from reference TRBV5-5 and TRBJ1-2, reads DAGVTQSPTHLIKTRGQQVTLRCSPISGHKSVSWYQQVLGQGPQFIFQYYEKEERGRGNFPDRFSARQFPNYSSELNVNALLLGDSALYLCASSLGAGLYYGYTFGSGTRLTVV.

The chain links TRBV6-5 to TRBJ2-1; TRBD1 agrees at 7 bases. V lost 6 bases, J lost 4 bases, and 9 bases stayed unmatched. The CDR3 runs to 15 residues. Germline CDR1 and CDR2: MNHEY and SVGAGI. The CDR3 loop reads CASRSGTALYNEQFF. The CDR3 nucleotides read TGTGCCAGCAGGTCCGGGACAGCCCTATACAATGAGCAGTTCTTC.

The gene calls are TRBV5-1 and TRBJ2-1, with 8 bases fitting TRBD1. V dropped 4 bases and J dropped 8; count of bases not matched to a gene: 8. This CDR3 is 14 amino acids long. The germline gives CDR1 SGHRS, CDR2 YFSETQ. CDR3 in amino acids: CASSPRGLLYEQFF. In nucleotides, the CDR3 is TGCGCCAGCAGCCCCAGGGGGCTACTATATGAGCAGTTCTTC. The whole variable domain, remainder taken from reference TRBV5-1 and TRBJ2-1, is KAGVTQTPRYLIKTRGQQVTLSCSPISGHRSVSWYQQTPGQGLQFLFEYFSETQRNKGNFPGRFSGRQFSNSRSEMNVSTLELGDSALYLCASSPRGLLYEQFFGPGTRLTVL.

V and J are TRBV5-1 and TRBJ2-7; the D is unclear. Germline V CDR1 and CDR2: SGHRS, YFSETQ. The V gene lost 2 bases and the J gene lost 5 bases, with 11 bases spanning the gap. CDR3 length: 13 residues. CDR3 residues: CASSFLIKDEQYF. CDR3 nucleotide sequence: TGCGCCAGCAGCTTCCTAATCAAAGACGAGCAGTACTTC.

The chain links TRBV5-6 to TRBJ1-5; TRBD1 aligns across 7 bases. CDR3 size: 16 residues. CDR1 is SGHDT and CDR2 is YYEEEE in the germline V gene. The trim removed 4 bases at V and 1 base at J, leaving 8 bases unmatched. In DNA, the CDR3 is TGTGCCAGCAGCACCTTACAGGGGTTAAGCAATCAGCCCCAGCATTTT. Encoded protein: CASSTLQGLSNQPQHF.